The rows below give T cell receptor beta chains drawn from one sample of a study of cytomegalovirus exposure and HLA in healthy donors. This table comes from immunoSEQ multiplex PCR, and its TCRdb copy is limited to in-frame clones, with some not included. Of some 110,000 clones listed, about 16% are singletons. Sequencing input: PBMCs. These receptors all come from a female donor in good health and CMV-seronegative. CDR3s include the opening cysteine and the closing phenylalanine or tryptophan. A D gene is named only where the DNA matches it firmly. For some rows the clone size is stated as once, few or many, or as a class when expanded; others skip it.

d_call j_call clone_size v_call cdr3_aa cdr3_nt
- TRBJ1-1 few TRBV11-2 CASSLDLSGEAFF TGTGCCAGCAGCTTAGATCTGTCGGGAGAAGCTTTCTTT
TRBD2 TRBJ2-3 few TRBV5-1 CASSFLAEDTQYF TGCGCCAGCAGCTTTCTAGCGGAAGATACGCAGTATTTT
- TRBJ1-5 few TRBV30 CAWSVGGYNQPQHF TGTGCCTGGAGTGTAGGGGGTTACAATCAGCCCCAGCATTTT
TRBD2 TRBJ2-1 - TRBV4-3 CATGLAGSNEQFF TGCGCCACGGGACTAGCGGGGAGCAATGAGCAGTTCTTC
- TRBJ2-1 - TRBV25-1 CASCTLRGNEQFF TGTGCCAGCTGCACGCTCCGGGGAAATGAGCAGTTCTTC
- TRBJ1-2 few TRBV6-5 CASSYGGWRYTF TGTGCCAGCAGTTACGGAGGGTGGCGCTACACCTTC
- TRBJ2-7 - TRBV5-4 CASSLGAGADYEQYF TGTGCCAGCAGCTTGGGGGCGGGGGCGGACTACGAGCAGTACTTC
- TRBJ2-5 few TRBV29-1 CSVEDRGTPAQETQYF TGCAGCGTTGAAGATAGAGGGACACCGGCCCAAGAGACCCAGTACTTC
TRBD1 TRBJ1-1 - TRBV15 CATSRARDRAEAFF TGTGCCACCAGCAGAGCACGAGACAGGGCCGAAGCTTTCTTT
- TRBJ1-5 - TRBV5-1 CASSLGLGGHQPQHF TGCGCCAGCAGCTTGGGTCTGGGGGGGCACCAGCCCCAGCATTTT
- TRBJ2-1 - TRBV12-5 CASGLVLGDNSYNEQFF TGTGCTAGTGGTTTGGTCTTGGGGGACAACTCCTACAATGAGCAGTTCTTC
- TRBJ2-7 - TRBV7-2 CASSFGKGVYEQYF TGTGCCAGCAGCTTTGGTAAAGGGGTCTACGAGCAGTACTTC
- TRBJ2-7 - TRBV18 CASSPPSSYEQYF TGTGCCAGCTCACCACCGAGCTCCTACGAGCAGTACTTC
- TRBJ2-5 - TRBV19 CASSMGGSQETQYF TGTGCCAGTAGTATGGGGGGTTCCCAAGAGACCCAGTACTTC
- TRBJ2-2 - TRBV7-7 CASSLEAGTGNTGELFF TGTGCTAGCAGCTTAGAGGCGGGCACTGGAAACACCGGGGAGCTGTTTTTT
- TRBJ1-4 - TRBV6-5 CASSYRGPGTNEKLFF TGTGCCAGCAGTTATAGAGGGCCGGGAACTAATGAAAAACTGTTTTTT
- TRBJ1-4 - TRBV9 CASSVTGFGEKLFF TGTGCCAGCAGCGTAACGGGTTTTGGAGAAAAACTGTTTTTT
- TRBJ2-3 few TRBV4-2 CASSQDAAGTDTQYF TGTGCCAGCAGCCAAGATGCGGCGGGCACAGATACGCAGTATTTT
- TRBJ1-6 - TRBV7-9 CASSSNPNLRSPLHF TGTGCCAGCAGCTCCAACCCGAATTTGCGTTCACCCCTCCACTTT
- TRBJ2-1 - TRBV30 CACPSHWGGDNEQFF TGTGCCTGTCCCTCCCACTGGGGGGGCGACAATGAGCAGTTCTTC
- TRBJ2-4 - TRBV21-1 CASSKSPAKNIQYF TGTGCCAGCAGCAAATCTCCAGCCAAAAACATTCAGTACTTC
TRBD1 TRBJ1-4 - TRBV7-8 CASSLEEDRGKLFF TGTGCCAGCAGCTTAGAGGAGGACAGGGGGAAACTGTTTTTT
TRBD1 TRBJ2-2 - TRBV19 CASSIYRGNTGELFF TGTGCCAGTAGTATCTACAGGGGGAACACCGGGGAGCTGTTTTTT
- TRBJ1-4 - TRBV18 CASSLRQPNEKLFF TGTGCCAGCTCCCTGAGACAGCCGAATGAAAAACTGTTTTTT
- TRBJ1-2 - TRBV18 CASSPTKQGSGYTF TGTGCCAGCTCACCAACGAAACAGGGCAGTGGCTACACCTTC
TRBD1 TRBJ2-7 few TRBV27 CASSLRTGGPYEQYF TGTGCCAGCAGTCTTCGGACAGGGGGACCTTACGAGCAGTACTTC
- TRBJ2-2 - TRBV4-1 CASSQPPGELFF TGCGCCAGCAGCCAACCTCCCGGGGAGCTGTTTTTT
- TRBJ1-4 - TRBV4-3 CASSQGREGNEKLFF TGCGCCAGCAGCCAAGGCAGGGAAGGTAATGAAAAACTGTTTTTT
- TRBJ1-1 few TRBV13 CASSLGGGGYTEAFF TGTGCCAGCAGCTTGGGGGGGGGAGGTTACACTGAAGCTTTCTTT
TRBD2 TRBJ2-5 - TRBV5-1 CASSKGTSGKETQYF TGCGCCAGCAGCAAAGGGACTAGCGGGAAAGAGACCCAGTACTTC
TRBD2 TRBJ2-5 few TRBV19 CATGLGGRAPETQYF TGTGCCACCGGCCTGGGCGGGAGGGCCCCAGAGACCCAGTACTTC
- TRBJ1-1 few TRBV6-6 CALETGGGEAFF TGTGCCCTAGAAACAGGCGGGGGGGAAGCTTTCTTT
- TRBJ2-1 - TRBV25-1 CASSGTGNKQFF TGTGCCAGCAGTGGGACCGGGAACAAGCAGTTCTTC
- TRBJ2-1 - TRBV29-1 CSVEREQGYEQFF TGCAGCGTTGAACGGGAGCAGGGCTATGAGCAGTTCTTC
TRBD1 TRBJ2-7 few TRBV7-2 CASSLGTGSYEQYF TGTGCCAGCAGTTTAGGGACAGGGTCCTACGAGCAGTACTTC
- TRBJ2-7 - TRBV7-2 CASSPTRDRAREQYF TGTGCCAGCAGCCCCACGCGGGATAGAGCCCGGGAGCAGTACTTC